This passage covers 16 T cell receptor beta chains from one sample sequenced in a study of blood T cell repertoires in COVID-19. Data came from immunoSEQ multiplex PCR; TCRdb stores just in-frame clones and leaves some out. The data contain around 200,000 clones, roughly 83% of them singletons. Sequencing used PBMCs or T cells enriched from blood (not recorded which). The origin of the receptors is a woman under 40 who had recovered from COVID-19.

The CDR3 loop reads CASRQARGSPLHF. The CDR3 bases are TGTGCCAGCAGACAGGCTAGGGGTTCACCCCTCCACTTT. The J gene is TRBJ1-6, the V gene TRBV6-5, with D maybe TRBD1 (5 bases). Germline V CDR1 and CDR2: MNHEY, SVGAGI. This CDR3 is 13 amino acids long. V was clipped by 6 bases and J by 9 bases, with 12 bases between them.

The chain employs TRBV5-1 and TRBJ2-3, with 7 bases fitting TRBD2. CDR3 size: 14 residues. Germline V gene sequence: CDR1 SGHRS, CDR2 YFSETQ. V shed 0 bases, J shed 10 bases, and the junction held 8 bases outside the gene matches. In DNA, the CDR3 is TGCGCCAGCAGCTTGGGAGGTCGGCGGGAGTCGCAGTATTTT. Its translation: CASSLGGRRESQYF.

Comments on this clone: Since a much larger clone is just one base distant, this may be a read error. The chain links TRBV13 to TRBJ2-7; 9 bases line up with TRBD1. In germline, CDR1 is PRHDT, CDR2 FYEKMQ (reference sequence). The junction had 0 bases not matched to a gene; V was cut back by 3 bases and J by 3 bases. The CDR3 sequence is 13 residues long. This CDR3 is CASSLGQGYEQYF. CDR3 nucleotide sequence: TGTGCCAGCAGCTTGGGACAGGGCTACGAGCAGTACTTC.

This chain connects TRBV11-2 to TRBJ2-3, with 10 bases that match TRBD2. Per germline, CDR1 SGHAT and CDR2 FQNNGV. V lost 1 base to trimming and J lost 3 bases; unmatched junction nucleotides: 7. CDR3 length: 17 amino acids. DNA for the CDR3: TGTGCCAGCAGCTTAGGTTCTAGCGGGAGAAGGACAGATACGCAGTATTTT. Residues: CASSLGSSGRRTDTQYF.

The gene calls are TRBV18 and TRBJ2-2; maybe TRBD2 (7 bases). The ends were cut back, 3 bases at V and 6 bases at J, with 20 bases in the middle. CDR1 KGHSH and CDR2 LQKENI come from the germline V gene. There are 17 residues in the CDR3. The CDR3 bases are TGTGCCAGCTCACCCCTAGGGGGGGCGATACCCTCCGGGGAGCTGTTTTTT. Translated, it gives CASSPLGGAIPSGELFF.

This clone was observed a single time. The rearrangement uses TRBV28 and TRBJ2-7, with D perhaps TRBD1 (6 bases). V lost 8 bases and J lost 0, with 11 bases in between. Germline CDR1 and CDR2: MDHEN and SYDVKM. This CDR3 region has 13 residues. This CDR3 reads CASRQETSYEQYF. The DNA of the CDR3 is TGTGCCAGCCGACAGGAAACCTCCTACGAGCAGTACTTC.

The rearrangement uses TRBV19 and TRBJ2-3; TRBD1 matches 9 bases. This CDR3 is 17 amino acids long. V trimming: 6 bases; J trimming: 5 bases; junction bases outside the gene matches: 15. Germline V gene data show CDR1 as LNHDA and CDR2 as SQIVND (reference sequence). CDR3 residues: CASSPMDRGIYGDTQYF. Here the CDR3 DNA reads TGTGCCAGTAGCCCTATGGACAGGGGAATTTACGGAGATACGCAGTATTTT.

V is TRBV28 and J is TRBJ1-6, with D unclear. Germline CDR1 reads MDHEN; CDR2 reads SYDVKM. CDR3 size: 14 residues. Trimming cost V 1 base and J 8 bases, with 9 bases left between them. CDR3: CASSLSNADSPLHF. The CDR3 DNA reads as TGTGCCAGCAGTTTATCAAACGCGGATTCACCCCTCCACTTT.

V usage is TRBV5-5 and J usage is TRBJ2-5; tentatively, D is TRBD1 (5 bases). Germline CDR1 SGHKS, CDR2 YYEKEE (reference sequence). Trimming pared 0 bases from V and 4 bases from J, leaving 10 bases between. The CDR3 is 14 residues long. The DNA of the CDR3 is TGTGCCAGCAGCTTGGTAGCAGGGATAGAGACCCAGTACTTC. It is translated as CASSLVAGIETQYF.

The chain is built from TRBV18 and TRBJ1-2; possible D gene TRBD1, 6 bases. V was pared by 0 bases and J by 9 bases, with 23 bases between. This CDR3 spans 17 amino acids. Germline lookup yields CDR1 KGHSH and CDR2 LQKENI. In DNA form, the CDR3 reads TGTGCCAGCTCACCACCACGAAGGGACAACGACTATGGTAGCTACACCTTC. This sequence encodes CASSPPRRDNDYGSYTF.

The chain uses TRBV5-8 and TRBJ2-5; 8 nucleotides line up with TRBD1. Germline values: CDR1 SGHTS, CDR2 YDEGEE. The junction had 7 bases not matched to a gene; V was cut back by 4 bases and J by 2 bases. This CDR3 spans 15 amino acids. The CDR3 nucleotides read TGTGCCAGCAGCCCGGAAGGACAGGGACAAGAGACCCAGTACTTC. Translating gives CASSPEGQGQETQYF.

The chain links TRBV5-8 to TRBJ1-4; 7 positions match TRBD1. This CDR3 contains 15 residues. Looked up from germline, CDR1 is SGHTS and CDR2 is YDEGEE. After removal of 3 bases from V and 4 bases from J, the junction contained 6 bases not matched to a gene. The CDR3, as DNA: TGTGCCAGCAGCTCGGGGACAGTAGATAATGAAAAACTGTTTTTT. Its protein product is CASSSGTVDNEKLFF.

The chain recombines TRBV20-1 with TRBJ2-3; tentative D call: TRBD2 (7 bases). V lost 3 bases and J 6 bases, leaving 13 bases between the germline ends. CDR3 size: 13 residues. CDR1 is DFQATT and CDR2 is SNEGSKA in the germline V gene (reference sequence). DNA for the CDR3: TGCAGTGCTAGTACCGGGGGGCTGGATACGCAGTATTTT. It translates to CSASTGGLDTQYF.

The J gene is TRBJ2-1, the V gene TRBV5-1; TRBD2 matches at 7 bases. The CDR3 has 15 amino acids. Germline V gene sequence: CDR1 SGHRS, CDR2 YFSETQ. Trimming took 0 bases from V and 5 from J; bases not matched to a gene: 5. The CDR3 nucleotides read TGCGCCAGCAGCTTGGGGGATAGCGGGCACAATGAGCAGTTCTTC. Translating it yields CASSLGDSGHNEQFF.

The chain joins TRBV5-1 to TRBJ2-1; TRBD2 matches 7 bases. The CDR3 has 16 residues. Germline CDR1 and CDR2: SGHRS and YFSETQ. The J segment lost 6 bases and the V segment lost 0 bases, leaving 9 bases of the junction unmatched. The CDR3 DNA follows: TGCGCCAGCAGCTTGGGTCCAGCGGGATCGGGCAATGAGCAGTTCTTC. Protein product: CASSLGPAGSGNEQFF.

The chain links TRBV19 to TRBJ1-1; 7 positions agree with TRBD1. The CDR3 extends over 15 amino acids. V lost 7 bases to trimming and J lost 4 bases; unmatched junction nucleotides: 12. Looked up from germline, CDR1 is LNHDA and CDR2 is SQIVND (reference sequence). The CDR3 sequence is CASTRIDRVGTEAFF. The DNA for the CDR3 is TGTGCCAGTACACGTATCGACAGGGTGGGCACTGAAGCTTTCTTT.